Listed here are 14 T cell receptor beta chains from one sample, sequenced in a study of blood T cell repertoires in COVID-19. Data came from immunoSEQ multiplex PCR; TCRdb stores just in-frame clones and leaves some out. This sample carries 65,000 to 85,000 clones, 86% of them seen once, and the ten largest clones take 5.5% to 7%. Sequenced sample: peripheral blood. Receptor source: a man older than 75 with COVID-19, enrolled during active disease.

This chain links TRBV14 with TRBJ1-5; D uncertain. The germline V gene has CDR1 SGHDN and CDR2 FVKESK. V was pared by 4 bases and J by 4 bases, with 11 bases between. The CDR3 covers 14 residues. The DNA for the CDR3 is TGTGCCAGCAGCCCCGGGAACAGAAATCAGCCCCAGCATTTT. The encoded protein is CASSPGNRNQPQHF.

Only a few counts were recorded for this clone. V is TRBV12-3 or TRBV12-4 and J is TRBJ1-2; D may be TRBD1 (6 bases). CDR3 length equals 12 residues. V dropped 1 base and J dropped 8 bases, with 8 bases sitting between them. CDR3 residues: CASSLVGAGYTF. CDR3 bases: TGTGCCAGCAGTTTAGTGGGGGCAGGCTACACCTTC.

This chain connects TRBV3-1 (or the pseudogene TRBV3-2) to TRBJ1-1, with 9 bases fitting TRBD1. The CDR3 contains 17 residues. The V gene's germline CDR1 is LGHDT and CDR2 YNNKEL (reference sequence). Trimming at V came to 4 bases and at J to 0 bases, leaving 9 bases not matched to a gene. Here the CDR3 DNA reads TGTGCCAGCAGCCTGGGACAGGGAAATTATATGAACACTGAAGCTTTCTTT. It is translated as CASSLGQGNYMNTEAFF.

This clone has more than one count but fewer than ten. The V call is TRBV7-2, the J call TRBJ2-7; TRBD1 is a possible D gene (6 bases). CDR3 length: 15 residues. V lost 1 base to trimming and J lost 4 bases, with 14 bases between them. Germline loops: CDR1 SGHTA, CDR2 FQGNSA. CDR3 nucleotides: TGTGCCAGCAGCTTAGATGGGGGCGGTTTTTACGAGCAGTACTTC. Translating gives CASSLDGGGFYEQYF.

The J gene is TRBJ2-7, the V gene TRBV18, with 11 nucleotides matching TRBD1. Losses at the gene ends were 4 bases for V and 3 bases for J; bases not matched to a gene: 5. Germline-derived CDR1 and CDR2 are KGHSH and LQKENI. There are 15 residues in the CDR3. CDR3 protein: CASSLGTGGYYEQYF. CDR3 in DNA: TGTGCCAGCTCACTCGGGACAGGGGGGTACTACGAGCAGTACTTC.

The chain uses TRBV6-5 and TRBJ1-1; D is perhaps TRBD1 (5 bases). Trimming left V 2 bases short and J 5 bases short, with 18 bases between. CDR1 MNHEY and CDR2 SVGAGI come from the germline V gene. The CDR3 is made up of 16 amino acids. CDR3 DNA: TGTGCCAGCAGTTACCGGGTCACAGGACGAAGGACTGAAGCTTTCTTT. Amino acid sequence: CASSYRVTGRRTEAFF.

The rearrangement links TRBV7-2 to TRBJ2-2, with TRBD2 matching over 10 bases. The germline gives CDR1 SGHTA, CDR2 FQGNSA. The ends lost 3 bases at V and 0 bases at J; junction bases unmatched: 1. This CDR3 is 16 amino acids long. CDR3 region: CASSFSGGSNTGELFF. The CDR3 DNA reads as TGTGCCAGCAGCTTTAGCGGGGGGTCGAACACCGGGGAGCTGTTTTTT.

The rearrangement uses TRBV2 and TRBJ1-4; 10 nucleotides agree with TRBD1. The V and J ends lost 8 bases and 8 bases, in that order; junction bases with no gene match: 8. This CDR3 has 14 residues. Germline-derived CDR1 and CDR2 are SNHLY and FYNNEI. The CDR3 protein is CASQYRDRGEKLFF. In DNA, the CDR3 is TGTGCCAGCCAGTACCGGGACAGGGGCGAAAAACTGTTTTTT.

The V and J genes are TRBV5-4 and TRBJ2-5, with 8 bases aligning to TRBD2. The germline V gene has CDR1 SGHNT and CDR2 YYREEE (reference sequence). V shed 0 bases, J shed 1 base, and the junction held 2 bases outside the gene matches. This CDR3 is built from 15 residues. The CDR3 DNA sequence: TGTGCCAGCAGCTTGGACACTAGCGGCCAAGAGACCCAGTACTTC. Translation gives CASSLDTSGQETQYF.

This chain connects TRBV11-2 to TRBJ2-5, with 8 bases that match TRBD1. Germline V CDR1 and CDR2: SGHAT, FQNNGV. CDR3 length: 16 amino acids. V was clipped by 4 bases and J by 2 bases; unmatched bases: 9. The chain's CDR3 is CASSSNDGTGQETQYF. CDR3 in DNA: TGTGCCAGCAGCTCTAATGACGGGACAGGACAAGAGACCCAGTACTTC.

V is TRBV11-3 and J is TRBJ2-7; 9 bases align to TRBD1. This CDR3 is 13 amino acids long. Germline values: CDR1 SGHNT, CDR2 YENEEA. With 5 bases clipped from V and 6 bases from J, the junction kept 5 bases outside the gene matches. CDR3 DNA: TGTGCCAGCAGCCGGGACAGGGTGGCCGAGCAGTACTTC. Translated, it gives CASSRDRVAEQYF. Looking up the rest from reference TRBV11-3 and TRBJ2-7 gives the full variable domain: EAGVVQSPRYKIIEKKQPVAFWCNPISGHNTLYWYLQNLGQGPELLIRYENEEAVDDSQLPKDRFSAERLKGVDSTLKIQPAELGDSAVYLCASSRDRVAEQYFGPGTRLTVT.

The chain joins TRBV27 to TRBJ1-1; tentatively, D is TRBD1 (5 bases). Looked up from germline, CDR1 is MNHEY and CDR2 is SMNVEV (reference sequence). Trimming cost V 5 bases and J 6 bases, with 13 bases left between them. The CDR3 is 13 residues long. The CDR3, as DNA: TGTGCCAGCAGTCCCCGGCGGGGCGCTGAAGCTTTCTTT. Protein product: CASSPRRGAEAFF.

The V call is TRBV5-1, the J call TRBJ2-1; D might be TRBD2 (6 bases). This CDR3 contains 16 residues. Trimming shortened V by 0 bases and J by 8 bases, and 18 bases separated the two germline ends. From germline, CDR1 is SGHRS and CDR2 YFSETQ. The chain's CDR3 is CASSLAGSGSIYEQFF. The CDR3 DNA reads as TGCGCCAGCAGCTTGGCTGGCTCCGGGAGTATCTATGAGCAGTTCTTC. The whole variable domain, filled in from reference TRBV5-1 and TRBJ2-1, reads KAGVTQTPRYLIKTRGQQVTLSCSPISGHRSVSWYQQTPGQGLQFLFEYFSETQRNKGNFPGRFSGRQFSNSRSEMNVSTLELGDSALYLCASSLAGSGSIYEQFFGPGTRLTVL.

This clone showed up just a few times. This chain links TRBV6-1 with TRBJ1-4, with 9 bases matching TRBD1. The CDR3 covers 15 residues. Looked up from germline, CDR1 is MNHNS and CDR2 is SASEGT. V was pared by 2 bases and J by 6 bases, with 4 bases of the junction left unmatched. CDR3 amino acids: CASSEHRDRDEKLFF. DNA of the CDR3: TGTGCCAGCAGTGAACATAGGGACAGGGATGAAAAACTGTTTTTT.